The clone carrying this TCR beta chain came up many times. Its antigen is unknown. This record comes from a study of neurological immune-mediated disorders. Whole-study results and caveats: Private repertoires in all groups were suggested by the finding that expanded clones across subjects shared no CDR3 amino acid sequences. Healthy controls had more TCR clonal expansion than multiple sclerosis, which showed the least, whereas HTLV-1-associated myelopathy showed the most. Association of the multiple sclerosis repertoire cluster with clinical or MRI features was not observed for any feature.

Germline-derived CDR1 and CDR2 are SEHNR and FQNEAQ (reference sequence). Trimming cost V 4 bases and J 1 base; bases outside gene matches: 1. This CDR3 has 15 amino acids. TCRdb re-analysed the 5' RACE reads in MiXCR, keeping a single row per CDR3 protein. The sample holds tens of thousands of distinct CDR3 sequences; 2% to 2.5% are singletons and the top ten take under 4%. 2 million unsorted PBMCs were stored in RNAlater at -80 °C before RNA extraction. This clonotype was sampled from a man aged 45-60 years with multiple sclerosis. Sequencing input: PBMCs. The chain has TRBV7-9 and TRBJ1-5, with 10 bases lining up with TRBD1. As DNA, the CDR3 is TGTGCCAGCAGCTGGACAGGGGGGAGCAATCAGCCCCAGCATTTT. It yields the protein CASSWTGGSNQPQHF.